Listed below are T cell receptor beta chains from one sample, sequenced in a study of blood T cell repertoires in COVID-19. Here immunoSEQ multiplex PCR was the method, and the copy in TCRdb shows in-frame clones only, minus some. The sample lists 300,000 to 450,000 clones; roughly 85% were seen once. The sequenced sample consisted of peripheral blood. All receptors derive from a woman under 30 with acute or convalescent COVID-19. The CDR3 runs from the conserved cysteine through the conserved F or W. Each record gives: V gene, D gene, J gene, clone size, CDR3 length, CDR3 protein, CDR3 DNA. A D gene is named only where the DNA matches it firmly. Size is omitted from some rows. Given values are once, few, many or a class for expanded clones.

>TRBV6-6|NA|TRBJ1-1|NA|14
CASTDPGGGGEAFF
TGTGCCAGCACCGACCCTGGAGGAGGCGGTGAAGCTTTCTTT
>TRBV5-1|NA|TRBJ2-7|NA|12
CASSLGSHEQYF
TGCGCCAGCAGTTTGGGTAGCCACGAGCAGTACTTC
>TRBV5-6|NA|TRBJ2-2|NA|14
CASSVTGEAGELFF
TGTGCCAGCAGCGTAACAGGGGAGGCCGGGGAGCTGTTTTTT
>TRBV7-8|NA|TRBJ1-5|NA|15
CASSSEDSNNQPQHF
TGTGCCAGCAGCTCCGAGGACAGTAACAATCAGCCCCAGCATTTT
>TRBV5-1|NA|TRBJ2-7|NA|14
CASSLITGLNEQYF
TGCGCCAGCAGCTTGATTACAGGTCTCAACGAGCAGTACTTC
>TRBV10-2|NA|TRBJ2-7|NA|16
CASSDVGGPLVYEQYF
TGCGCCAGCAGTGATGTTGGGGGCCCTTTAGTCTACGAGCAGTACTTC
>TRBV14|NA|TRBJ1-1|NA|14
CASSRSTANTEAFF
TGTGCCAGCAGTCGTTCGACAGCGAACACTGAAGCTTTCTTT
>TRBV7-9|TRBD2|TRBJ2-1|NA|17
CASSFFLAGGPGNEQFF
TGTGCCAGCAGCTTTTTTTTAGCGGGAGGGCCCGGCAATGAGCAGTTCTTC
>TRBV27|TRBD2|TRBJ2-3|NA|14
CASNPAGGPDTQYF
TGTGCCAGCAATCCAGCGGGAGGGCCAGATACGCAGTATTTT
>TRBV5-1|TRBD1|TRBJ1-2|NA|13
CASSPRGQYGYTF
TGCGCCAGCAGCCCGAGGGGGCAATATGGCTACACCTTC
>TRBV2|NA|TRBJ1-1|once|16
CASSEVRGAGNTEAFF
TGTGCCAGCAGTGAAGTTCGGGGGGCGGGCAACACTGAAGCTTTCTTT
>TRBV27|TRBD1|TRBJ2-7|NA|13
CASEGQGVHEQYF
TGTGCCAGCGAGGGACAGGGGGTCCACGAGCAGTACTTC
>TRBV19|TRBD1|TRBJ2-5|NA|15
CASSDRDFGQETQYF
TGTGCCAGTAGCGACAGGGATTTTGGGCAAGAGACCCAGTACTTC
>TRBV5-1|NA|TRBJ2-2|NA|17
CASSSPRLSLNTGELFF
TGCGCCAGCAGCTCGCCCAGATTAAGTTTGAACACCGGGGAGCTGTTTTTT
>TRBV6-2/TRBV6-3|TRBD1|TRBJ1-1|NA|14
CASSRTGENTEAFF
TGTGCCAGCAGCCGGACAGGGGAGAACACTGAAGCTTTCTTT
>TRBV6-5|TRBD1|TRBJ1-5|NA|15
CASSIRQGYNEPQHF
TGTGCCAGCAGTATAAGACAGGGATATAACGAGCCCCAGCATTTT
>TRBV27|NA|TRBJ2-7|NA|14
CASSPGTSVREQYF
TGTGCCAGCAGCCCCGGGACTTCCGTAAGGGAGCAGTACTTC
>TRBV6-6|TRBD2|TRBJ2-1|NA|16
CASSYSNAGASHEQFF
TGTGCCAGCAGTTACTCGAATGCGGGAGCCTCGCATGAGCAGTTCTTC
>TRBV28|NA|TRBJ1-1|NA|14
CASSLSWLNTEAFF
TGTGCCAGCAGTTTATCTTGGCTGAACACTGAAGCTTTCTTT
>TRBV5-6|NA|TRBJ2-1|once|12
CASSLGLFEQFF
TGTGCCAGCAGCTTGGGACTATTTGAGCAGTTCTTC
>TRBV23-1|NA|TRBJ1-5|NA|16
CASSHSRESSNQPQHF
TGCGCCAGCAGTCATAGTCGCGAGAGTTCCAATCAGCCCCAGCATTTT
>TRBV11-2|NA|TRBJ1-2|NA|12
CASSPPGGGYTF
TGTGCCAGCAGCCCGCCGGGGGGGGGCTACACCTTC
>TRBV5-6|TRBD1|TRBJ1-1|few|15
CASSLRLTGDTEAFF
TGTGCCAGCAGCTTGAGGTTGACAGGGGACACTGAAGCTTTCTTT
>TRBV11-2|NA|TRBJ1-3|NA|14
CASSSPGAGNTIYF
TGTGCCAGCAGCTCGCCAGGGGCTGGAAACACCATATATTTT
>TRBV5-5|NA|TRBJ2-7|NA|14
CASSQWTEPYEQYF
TGTGCCAGCAGCCAATGGACTGAACCCTACGAGCAGTACTTC
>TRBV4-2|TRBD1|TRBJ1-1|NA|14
CASSFRQGGTEAFF
TGTGCCAGCAGCTTTCGACAGGGAGGCACTGAAGCTTTCTTT
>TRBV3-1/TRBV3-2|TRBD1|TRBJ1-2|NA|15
CASSPWDRSNYGYTF
TGTGCCAGCAGCCCCTGGGACAGATCTAACTATGGCTACACCTTC
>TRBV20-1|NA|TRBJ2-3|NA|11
CSARAFDTQYF
TGCAGTGCTAGGGCTTTTGATACGCAGTATTTT
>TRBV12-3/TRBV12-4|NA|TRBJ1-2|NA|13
CASSFVYDYGYTF
TGTGCCAGCAGTTTTGTCTATGACTATGGCTACACCTTC
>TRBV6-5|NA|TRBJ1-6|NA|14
CASSYDPTFSPLHF
TGTGCCAGCAGTTACGATCCCACATTTTCACCCCTCCACTTT
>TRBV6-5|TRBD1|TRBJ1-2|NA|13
CASRETGMRGYTF
TGTGCCAGCAGAGAGACAGGGATGCGTGGCTACACCTTC
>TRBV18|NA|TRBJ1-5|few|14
CASSSKGSEQPQHF
TGTGCCAGCTCATCAAAGGGGTCAGAGCAGCCCCAGCATTTT
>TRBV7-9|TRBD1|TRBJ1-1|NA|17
CASSPRGTAAGNTEAFF
TGTGCCAGCAGCCCTCGTGGGACAGCTGCTGGGAACACTGAAGCTTTCTTT
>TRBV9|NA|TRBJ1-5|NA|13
CASSARDNQPQHF
TGTGCCAGCAGCGCCAGGGACAATCAGCCCCAGCATTTT
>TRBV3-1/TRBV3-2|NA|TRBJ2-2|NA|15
CASSQDVRASGELFF
TGTGCCAGCAGCCAAGATGTTCGAGCTTCCGGGGAGCTGTTTTTT
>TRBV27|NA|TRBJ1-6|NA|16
CASSLSGGTYNSPLHF
TGTGCCAGCAGTTTATCAGGAGGGACCTATAATTCACCCCTCCACTTT
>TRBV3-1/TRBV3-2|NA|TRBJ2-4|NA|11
CASSQLSIQYF
TGTGCCAGCAGCCAGCTCAGCATTCAGTACTTC
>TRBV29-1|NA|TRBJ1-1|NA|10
CSGQFPEAFF
TGCAGCGGACAGTTTCCTGAAGCTTTCTTT
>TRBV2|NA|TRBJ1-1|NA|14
CASRARDIIAEAFF
TGTGCCAGCAGGGCTCGGGACATCATCGCTGAAGCTTTCTTT
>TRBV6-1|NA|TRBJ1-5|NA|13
CASSEHGGQPQHF
TGTGCCAGCAGTGAACACGGGGGACAGCCCCAGCATTTT
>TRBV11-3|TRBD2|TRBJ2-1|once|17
CASSLDGLAGNTEEQFF
TGTGCCAGCAGCTTAGATGGCCTAGCGGGAAACACGGAGGAGCAGTTCTTC
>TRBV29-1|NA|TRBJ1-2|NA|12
CSVMTQMYGYTF
TGCAGCGTGATGACACAAATGTATGGCTACACCTTC
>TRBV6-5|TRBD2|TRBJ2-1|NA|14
CATWKASGYNEQFF
TGTGCCACCTGGAAGGCTAGCGGATACAATGAGCAGTTCTTC